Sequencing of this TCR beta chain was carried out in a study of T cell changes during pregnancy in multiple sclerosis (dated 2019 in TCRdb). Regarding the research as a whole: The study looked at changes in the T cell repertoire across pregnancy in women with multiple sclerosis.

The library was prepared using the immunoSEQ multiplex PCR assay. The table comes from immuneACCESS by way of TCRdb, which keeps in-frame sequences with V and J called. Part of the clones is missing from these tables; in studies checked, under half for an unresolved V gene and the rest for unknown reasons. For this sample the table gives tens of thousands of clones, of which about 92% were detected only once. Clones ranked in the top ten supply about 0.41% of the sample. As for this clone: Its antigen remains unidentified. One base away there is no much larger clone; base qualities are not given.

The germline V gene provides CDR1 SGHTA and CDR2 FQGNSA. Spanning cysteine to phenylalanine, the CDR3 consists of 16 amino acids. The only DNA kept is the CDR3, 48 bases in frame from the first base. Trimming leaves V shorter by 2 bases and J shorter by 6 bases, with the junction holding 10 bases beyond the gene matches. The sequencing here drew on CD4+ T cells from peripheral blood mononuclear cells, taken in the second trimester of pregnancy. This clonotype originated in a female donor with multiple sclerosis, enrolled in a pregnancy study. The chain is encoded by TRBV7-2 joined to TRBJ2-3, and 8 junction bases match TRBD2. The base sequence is TGTGCCAGCAGCTTAAACCCAGGCGGGGGGCGGGATACGCAGTATTTT. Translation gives CASSLNPGGGRDTQYF. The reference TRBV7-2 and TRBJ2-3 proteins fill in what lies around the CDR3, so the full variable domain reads GAGVSQSPSNKVTEKGKDVELRCDPISGHTALYWYRQSLGQGLEFLIYFQGNSAPDKSGLPSDRFSAERTGGSVSTLTIQRTQQEDSAVYLCASSLNPGGGRDTQYFGPGTRLTVL.